Listed below are T cell receptor beta chains from one sample, sequenced in a study of blood T cell repertoires in COVID-19. Sequencing was performed with immunoSEQ multiplex PCR; in TCRdb, only in-frame clones are kept and a portion is missing. The data contain tens of thousands of clones, over 75% of them seen just once; the ten biggest clones take up about a sixth. The specimen sequenced was peripheral blood. Source of these receptors: a woman of 80 years or more with active or convalescent COVID-19. The CDR3 runs from the conserved cysteine through the conserved F or W. Fields, in order: clone size, D gene, J gene, V gene, CDR3 DNA, CDR3 protein. D genes are given only for firm matches. Clone size is shown for a subset of rows, as once, few, many or a class of expanded clone.

abundance: few
d_gene: NA
j_gene: TRBJ2-7
v_gene: TRBV9
CDR3nt: TGTGCCAGCAGCGTAGCTCCTAGCTCCTACGAGCAGTACTTC
CDR3aa: CASSVAPSSYEQYF

abundance: NA
d_gene: TRBD2
j_gene: TRBJ2-7
v_gene: TRBV6-5
CDR3nt: TGTGCCAGCAGTTTGCAGCGGGACTCCTACGAGCAGTACTTC
CDR3aa: CASSLQRDSYEQYF

abundance: NA
d_gene: TRBD1
j_gene: TRBJ2-7
v_gene: TRBV2
CDR3nt: TGTGCCAGCAGTGAAACAGGGGGCGGAGAGCAGTACTTC
CDR3aa: CASSETGGGEQYF

abundance: few
d_gene: TRBD1
j_gene: TRBJ1-3
v_gene: TRBV13
CDR3nt: TGTGCCAGCAGCCCGGGACAGGGTTTAGGAAACACCATATATTTT
CDR3aa: CASSPGQGLGNTIYF

abundance: NA
d_gene: NA
j_gene: TRBJ2-2
v_gene: TRBV11-1
CDR3nt: TGTGCCAGCAGCTTGTACAGGGCTTTCACCGGGGAGCTGTTTTTT
CDR3aa: CASSLYRAFTGELFF

abundance: NA
d_gene: NA
j_gene: TRBJ1-6
v_gene: TRBV2
CDR3nt: TGTGCCAGCAGTGATGGTGGAGCGGGGACATCACCCCTCCACTTT
CDR3aa: CASSDGGAGTSPLHF

abundance: NA
d_gene: TRBD1
j_gene: TRBJ1-1
v_gene: TRBV6-5
CDR3nt: TGTGCCAGCCCGCCCCTATCCGGGACAGGGGAGGCTTTCTTT
CDR3aa: CASPPLSGTGEAFF

abundance: NA
d_gene: NA
j_gene: TRBJ1-2
v_gene: TRBV6-5
CDR3nt: TGTGCCAGCAGTTACTCGGCAGGGGCCTATGGCTACACCTTC
CDR3aa: CASSYSAGAYGYTF

abundance: NA
d_gene: NA
j_gene: TRBJ2-3
v_gene: TRBV5-1
CDR3nt: TGCGCCAGCAGCTTGTTGCGGGAAGCGGTAGATACGCAGTATTTT
CDR3aa: CASSLLREAVDTQYF

abundance: NA
d_gene: NA
j_gene: TRBJ1-1
v_gene: TRBV7-2
CDR3nt: TGTGCCAGCAGTCGTGGACAGAACACTGAAGCTTTCTTT
CDR3aa: CASSRGQNTEAFF

abundance: NA
d_gene: TRBD1
j_gene: TRBJ1-1
v_gene: TRBV7-2
CDR3nt: TGTGCCAGCAGTGCCGGGACAGGGGGCCTCAAGAACACTGAAGCTTTCTTT
CDR3aa: CASSAGTGGLKNTEAFF

abundance: NA
d_gene: TRBD2
j_gene: TRBJ2-1
v_gene: TRBV7-3
CDR3nt: TGTGCCAGCAGCTTACATCCGGGAGGGGAGTATGAGCAGTTCTTC
CDR3aa: CASSLHPGGEYEQFF

abundance: NA
d_gene: NA
j_gene: TRBJ1-4
v_gene: TRBV9
CDR3nt: TGTGCCAGCAGCGTAGATCCAGGAACAACTAATGAAAAACTGTTTTTT
CDR3aa: CASSVDPGTTNEKLFF

abundance: NA
d_gene: NA
j_gene: TRBJ2-5
v_gene: TRBV29-1
CDR3nt: TGCAGCGTTCTGGCAGGGGAAGAGACCCAGTACTTC
CDR3aa: CSVLAGEETQYF

abundance: once
d_gene: TRBD2
j_gene: TRBJ2-1
v_gene: TRBV3-1/TRBV3-2
CDR3nt: TGTGCCAGCAGCCAAGACAGCGGGAGGTACAATGAGCAGTTCTTC
CDR3aa: CASSQDSGRYNEQFF

abundance: NA
d_gene: TRBD2
j_gene: TRBJ2-3
v_gene: TRBV10-3
CDR3nt: TGTGCCTCGCGGATCGGCGGGGGGGCAGATACGCAGTATTTT
CDR3aa: CASRIGGGADTQYF

abundance: NA
d_gene: NA
j_gene: TRBJ2-7
v_gene: TRBV7-9
CDR3nt: TGTGCCAGCAGCCAACAGGGACCCTACGAGCAGTACTTC
CDR3aa: CASSQQGPYEQYF

abundance: NA
d_gene: NA
j_gene: TRBJ2-3
v_gene: TRBV7-2
CDR3nt: TGTGCCAGCAGCTTACACCGGGGAGGAGGCACAGATACGCAGTATTTT
CDR3aa: CASSLHRGGGTDTQYF

abundance: few
d_gene: NA
j_gene: TRBJ2-2
v_gene: TRBV6-2/TRBV6-3
CDR3nt: TGTGCCAGCAGTTACTCGGGCAGGGGGAACACCGGGGAGCTGTTTTTT
CDR3aa: CASSYSGRGNTGELFF

abundance: NA
d_gene: NA
j_gene: TRBJ2-7
v_gene: TRBV7-8
CDR3nt: TGTGCCAGCAGCTTATTGGCCCCAACAGTGAGCTCCTACGAGCAGTACTTC
CDR3aa: CASSLLAPTVSSYEQYF

abundance: few
d_gene: NA
j_gene: TRBJ1-1
v_gene: TRBV10-3
CDR3nt: TGTGCCACCCGACATTTGAACACTGAAGCTTTCTTT
CDR3aa: CATRHLNTEAFF

abundance: NA
d_gene: NA
j_gene: TRBJ1-1
v_gene: TRBV7-2
CDR3nt: TGTGCCAGCAGCCATGGACAGATGAACACTGAAGCTTTCTTT
CDR3aa: CASSHGQMNTEAFF

abundance: NA
d_gene: TRBD2
j_gene: TRBJ2-5
v_gene: TRBV7-3
CDR3nt: TGTGCCAGCAGCTCTAGCGGGGGGAGGCCGGAGACCCAGTACTTC
CDR3aa: CASSSSGGRPETQYF

abundance: few
d_gene: TRBD1
j_gene: TRBJ1-2
v_gene: TRBV28
CDR3nt: TGTGCCAGCAGGGTACAGGGGTCGGGCTATGGCTACACCTTC
CDR3aa: CASRVQGSGYGYTF

abundance: NA
d_gene: TRBD1
j_gene: TRBJ1-2
v_gene: TRBV5-4
CDR3nt: TGTGCCAGCAGCTTGGTCGGGGACAGGGAAATATGGGGCTACACCTTC
CDR3aa: CASSLVGDREIWGYTF

abundance: NA
d_gene: NA
j_gene: TRBJ2-5
v_gene: TRBV6-6
CDR3nt: TGTGCCAGCAGTTATCAGGCGGGGTGGGAGACCCAGTACTTC
CDR3aa: CASSYQAGWETQYF

abundance: few
d_gene: TRBD2
j_gene: TRBJ2-2
v_gene: TRBV24-1
CDR3nt: TGTGCCACCAGTGATGGGGAGGGAGGGACCCGCGGGGAGCTGTTTTTT
CDR3aa: CATSDGEGGTRGELFF

abundance: once
d_gene: NA
j_gene: TRBJ1-2
v_gene: TRBV12-3/TRBV12-4
CDR3nt: TGTGCCAGCAGTTCGAACTATGGCTACACCTTC
CDR3aa: CASSSNYGYTF

abundance: NA
d_gene: NA
j_gene: TRBJ1-1
v_gene: TRBV14
CDR3nt: TGTGCCAGCAGCCAGGAGACGATGGCTTTCTTT
CDR3aa: CASSQETMAFF

abundance: NA
d_gene: NA
j_gene: TRBJ2-2
v_gene: TRBV27
CDR3nt: TGTGCCAGCAGTTACCCCGGTTCGCGCTCCTCCGGGGAGCTGTTTTTT
CDR3aa: CASSYPGSRSSGELFF

abundance: NA
d_gene: TRBD1
j_gene: TRBJ1-2
v_gene: TRBV9
CDR3nt: TGTGCCAGCAGCGTAGGGTGGACAGGGAGCGGCTACACCTTC
CDR3aa: CASSVGWTGSGYTF

abundance: NA
d_gene: NA
j_gene: TRBJ1-2
v_gene: TRBV6-4
CDR3nt: TGTGCCAGCAGTGACTCGATGCGTATAGGAGGAGGCTACACCTTC
CDR3aa: CASSDSMRIGGGYTF

abundance: NA
d_gene: NA
j_gene: TRBJ1-1
v_gene: TRBV5-1
CDR3nt: TGCGCCAGCAGCCCGGCCGGCAAACGGGAGAACACTGAAGCTTTCTTT
CDR3aa: CASSPAGKRENTEAFF

abundance: NA
d_gene: TRBD2
j_gene: TRBJ2-3
v_gene: TRBV2
CDR3nt: TGTGCCAGCAGCTACGGTAGCGGGGCGAACACAGATACGCAGTATTTT
CDR3aa: CASSYGSGANTDTQYF

abundance: NA
d_gene: NA
j_gene: TRBJ1-5
v_gene: TRBV6-2/TRBV6-3
CDR3nt: TGTGCCAGCAGTTACAGTGGGGCTAGGAGCAATCAGCCCCAGCATTTT
CDR3aa: CASSYSGARSNQPQHF

abundance: NA
d_gene: TRBD2
j_gene: TRBJ2-4
v_gene: TRBV5-1
CDR3nt: TGCGCCAGCAGCCTACTCCGGGGGGGCATTCAGTACTTC
CDR3aa: CASSLLRGGIQYF

abundance: NA
d_gene: TRBD1
j_gene: TRBJ1-5
v_gene: TRBV5-1
CDR3nt: TGCGCCAGCAGCGGAACAGGGGTGGATCAGCCCCAGCATTTT
CDR3aa: CASSGTGVDQPQHF

abundance: NA
d_gene: TRBD2
j_gene: TRBJ2-3
v_gene: TRBV4-3
CDR3nt: TGCGCCAGCAGCCCTCAGCGGGGCCCCGATACGCAGTATTTT
CDR3aa: CASSPQRGPDTQYF

abundance: NA
d_gene: NA
j_gene: TRBJ2-2
v_gene: TRBV7-3
CDR3nt: TGTGCCAGCAGCCCAGGAGGGCTTGTCACCGGGGAGCTGTTTTTT
CDR3aa: CASSPGGLVTGELFF

abundance: NA
d_gene: TRBD1
j_gene: TRBJ1-1
v_gene: TRBV11-2
CDR3nt: TGTGCCAGCACCCGTCCCCAGGGGGACACTGAAGCTTTCTTT
CDR3aa: CASTRPQGDTEAFF

abundance: NA
d_gene: TRBD1
j_gene: TRBJ2-7
v_gene: TRBV6-4
CDR3nt: TGTGCCAGCAGTTCCGGGACAGGGAACTACGAGCAGTACTTC
CDR3aa: CASSSGTGNYEQYF

abundance: NA
d_gene: TRBD1
j_gene: TRBJ2-7
v_gene: TRBV7-9
CDR3nt: TGTGCCAGCAGCCGACAGGGGTACGAGCAGTACTTC
CDR3aa: CASSRQGYEQYF

abundance: NA
d_gene: TRBD1
j_gene: TRBJ1-3
v_gene: TRBV5-8
CDR3nt: TGTGCCAGCAGCTTGGGGACAGGGGAAAACACCATATATTTT
CDR3aa: CASSLGTGENTIYF